The 28 T cell receptor beta chains presented below share a single source sample, sequenced in a study of PD-1 blockade in classical Hodgkin lymphoma. Sequencing used immunoSEQ multiplex PCR; TCRdb keeps in-frame clones, though not all of them. The sample shows approximately 44,000 clones, 55% to 75% of them seen only once. Relapse after autologous stem cell transplantation occurred in every patient, and brentuximab vedotin exposure varied. The specimen was peripheral blood mononuclear cells (PBMCs), collected at baseline. The receptors derive from a human donor with classical Hodgkin lymphoma.

The gene calls are TRBV7-8 and TRBJ2-3, with TRBD2 identical over 10 bases. The ends lost 4 bases at V and 8 bases at J; junction bases unmatched: 9. CDR1 SGHVS and CDR2 FQNEAQ come from the germline V gene. CDR3 length: 15 residues. CDR3 coding DNA: TGTGCCAGCAGCTCCCAGCGGGGGGGCGGGGGTACGCAGTATTTT. Translated, it gives CASSSQRGGGGTQYF.

This clone was seen a single time. V usage is TRBV7-6 and J usage is TRBJ1-3; D not certain. Germline-derived CDR1 and CDR2 are SGHVS and FNYEAQ. CDR3 length: 13 residues. V lost 4 bases, J lost 1 base, and 5 bases lay in between. In DNA form, the CDR3 reads TGTGCCAGCAGCTCCGCTTCTGGAAACACCATATATTTT. This translates into CASSSASGNTIYF.

The gene calls are TRBV19 and TRBJ2-5, with 11 bases aligning to TRBD1. Germline CDR1 reads LNHDA; CDR2 reads SQIVND (reference sequence). The length of the CDR3 is 15 residues. After removal of 4 bases from V and 5 bases from J, the junction contained 6 bases not matched to a gene. The CDR3 protein is CASSTGQGAEETQYF. The CDR3 DNA reads TGTGCCAGTAGTACAGGACAGGGGGCTGAGGAGACCCAGTACTTC.

This clone showed up just a few times. The chain has TRBV28 and TRBJ1-5; no clear D gene. Germline V gives CDR1 MDHEN, CDR2 SYDVKM. The CDR3 sequence is 14 residues long. The V gene lost 6 bases and the J gene lost 2 bases, with 11 bases spanning the gap. This chain's CDR3 is CASSLIRGNQPQHF. CDR3 in DNA: TGTGCCAGCAGCCTAATCCGGGGCAATCAGCCCCAGCATTTT. Full variable domain (remainder filled in from reference TRBV28 and TRBJ1-5): DVKVTQSSRYLVKRTGEKVFLECVQDMDHENMFWYRQDPGLGLRLIYFSYDVKMKEKGDIPEGYSVSREKKERFSLILESASTNQTSMYLCASSLIRGNQPQHFGDGTRLSIL.

The gene calls are TRBV7-9 and TRBJ2-7, with 13 bases matching TRBD2. The germline CDR1 and CDR2 sequences are SEHNR and FQNEAQ (reference sequence). With 7 bases clipped from V and 3 bases from J, the junction kept 15 bases outside the gene matches. The CDR3 covers 18 residues. CDR3 DNA sequence: TGTGCCAGCACCGACGGGACTAGCGGGGACGCGAAGTTCTACGAGCAGTACTTC. Translating gives CASTDGTSGDAKFYEQYF.

The V and J genes are TRBV27 and TRBJ1-5, with a tentative D call TRBD1 (5 bases). V lost 2 bases to trimming and J lost 0 bases, with 14 bases between them. Germline CDR1 MNHEY, CDR2 SMNVEV (reference sequence). The CDR3 length is 17 residues. The DNA of the CDR3 is TGTGCCAGCAGTTTAACAGGCAGCTTATATAGCAATCAGCCCCAGCATTTT. Translation: CASSLTGSLYSNQPQHF.

The CDR3 is CASSYRVETDTQYF. Written as DNA, the CDR3 is TGTGCCAGCAGCTACAGGGTGGAAACAGATACGCAGTATTTT. This rearrangement joins TRBV7-9 to TRBJ2-3; perhaps TRBD1 as D (6 bases). The CDR3 has 14 residues. Trimming stripped 4 bases from V and 3 bases from J, with 11 bases between. Per the germline V gene, CDR1 is SEHNR and CDR2 is FQNEAQ (reference sequence).

The chain carries TRBV9 and TRBJ2-2, with D possibly TRBD2 on 6 matching bases. Germline CDR1 and CDR2: SGDLS and YYNGEE. The CDR3 has 14 residues. The V gene lost 6 bases and the J gene lost 5 bases, with 14 bases spanning the gap. CDR3 nucleotide sequence: TGTGCCAGCAATGCGGGACGAGGTACCGGGGAGCTGTTTTTT. Its translation is CASNAGRGTGELFF.

In this sample, this clone is medium-sized (0.01 to 0.1%). V gene TRBV7-9 combines with J gene TRBJ2-7; 7 bases agree with TRBD1. Germline V gene lookup returns CDR1 SEHNR and CDR2 FQNEAQ (reference sequence). Losses at the gene ends were 8 bases for V and 1 base for J; bases not matched to a gene: 2. CDR3 length equals 12 residues. CDR3 in amino acids: CASRDRSYEQYF. The CDR3 nucleotides read TGTGCCAGCCGGGACAGATCCTACGAGCAGTACTTC.

This clone was counted a single time. The genes are TRBV6-5 and TRBJ1-2; D ambiguous. The germline V gene encodes CDR1 MNHEY and CDR2 SVGAGI. Trimming shortened V by 3 bases and J by 8 bases, and 13 bases separated the two germline ends. The CDR3 extends over 13 amino acids. The DNA for the CDR3 is TGTGCCAGCAGTTATGGCCAAGGCACGGGCTACACCTTC. Translated: CASSYGQGTGYTF.

The V call is TRBV6-5, the J call TRBJ1-1; D gene uncertain. From germline, CDR1 is MNHEY and CDR2 SVGAGI. The CDR3 length is 14 residues. With 5 bases removed from V and 0 bases from J, the gap between germline ends came to 10 bases. CDR3 nucleotides: TGTGCCAGCAGTCCTGTCTGGTTGAACACTGAAGCTTTCTTT. As protein: CASSPVWLNTEAFF.

The chain carries TRBV9 and TRBJ2-1; D possibly corresponds to TRBD1 (6 bases). Germline CDR1 reads SGDLS; CDR2 reads YYNGEE. V was pared by 2 bases and J by 7 bases, with 16 bases between. This CDR3 is 15 amino acids long. CDR3 amino acids: CASSVTGSGTNEQFF. CDR3 coding DNA: TGTGCCAGCAGCGTTACAGGGTCCGGGACAAATGAGCAGTTCTTC. Full variable domain (rest looked up from reference TRBV9 and TRBJ2-1): DSGVTQTPKHLITATGQRVTLRCSPRSGDLSVYWYQQSLDQGLQFLIQYYNGEERAKGNILERFSAQQFPDLHSELNLSSLELGDSALYFCASSVTGSGTNEQFFGPGTRLTVL.

This clone showed up just a few times. The chain is built from TRBV30 and TRBJ1-4; the D gene is possibly TRBD1 (5 bases). The CDR3 is made up of 13 amino acids. Trimming left V 6 bases short and J 8 bases short, with 16 bases between. CDR1 and CDR2 from the germline V gene are GTSNPN and SVGIG (reference sequence). Here the CDR3 DNA reads TGTGCCTGTGGTAACAGGATCGGGGAAAAACTGTTTTTT. Translated, it gives CACGNRIGEKLFF. Full variable domain (missing parts from reference TRBV30 and TRBJ1-4): SQTIHQWPATLVQPVGSPLSLECTVEGTSNPNLYWYRQAAGRGLQLLFYSVGIGQISSEVPQNLSASRPQDRQFILSSKKLLLSDSGFYLCACGNRIGEKLFFGSGTQLSVL.

This clone ranks as medium-sized. This rearrangement joins TRBV5-1 to TRBJ2-5, with D unclear. The CDR3 length is 12 residues. V was clipped by 0 bases and J by 5 bases, with 5 bases between them. CDR1 SGHRS and CDR2 YFSETQ come from the germline V gene. CDR3 region: CASSLGMETQYF. CDR3 DNA sequence: TGCGCCAGCAGCTTGGGGATGGAGACCCAGTACTTC. Variable domain in full (rest from reference TRBV5-1 and TRBJ2-5): KAGVTQTPRYLIKTRGQQVTLSCSPISGHRSVSWYQQTPGQGLQFLFEYFSETQRNKGNFPGRFSGRQFSNSRSEMNVSTLELGDSALYLCASSLGMETQYFGPGTRLLVL.

This chain links TRBV2 with TRBJ2-7; no clear D gene. The CDR3 loop spans 13 amino acids. Per the germline V gene, CDR1 is SNHLY and CDR2 is FYNNEI. V was cut by 7 bases and J by 6 bases, with 16 bases left in between. The CDR3 bases are TGTGCCAGCAACGGGCCAGTCCCCATCGAGCAGTACTTC. It is translated as CASNGPVPIEQYF.

This clone was picked up a small number of times. The chain employs TRBV7-8 and TRBJ1-3, with D tentatively TRBD1 (5 bases). Deletions cut 3 bases from V and 4 bases from J, with 16 bases between. The CDR3 extends over 16 amino acids. Germline V gives CDR1 SGHVS, CDR2 FQNEAQ. CDR3 DNA sequence: TGTGCCAGCAGCTTTGGGACTTTGACCTCCGGAAACACCATATATTTT. Residues: CASSFGTLTSGNTIYF.

CDR3 loop: CAWGQGAYEQYF. CDR3 DNA: TGTGCCTGGGGACAGGGGGCCTACGAGCAGTACTTC. This chain joins TRBV30 and TRBJ2-7; 10 bases align to TRBD1. The V and J ends lost 5 bases and 2 bases, in that order; junction bases with no gene match: 0. Germline values: CDR1 GTSNPN, CDR2 SVGIG (reference sequence). The CDR3 is made up of 12 amino acids.

The table lists this clone with a few counts. The J gene is TRBJ1-2, the V gene TRBV27; D gene unclear. The CDR3 totals 17 residues. V was trimmed by 2 bases and J by 4 bases, leaving 20 bases between them. Germline V lookup: CDR1 MNHEY, CDR2 SMNVEV (reference sequence). The CDR3 DNA reads as TGTGCCAGCAGTTTAGACGGTTCCTTGGGTTCTATCTATGGCTACACCTTC. Encoded protein: CASSLDGSLGSIYGYTF.

This clone has a handful of counts. This rearrangement joins TRBV28 to TRBJ2-2; TRBD1 matches 8 bases. Germline loops: CDR1 MDHEN, CDR2 SYDVKM. The CDR3 consists of 17 residues. With V trimmed by 6 bases and J by 7 bases, 16 bases remained unmatched. CDR3 region: CASRASLGQGQVGELFF. The CDR3 DNA reads as TGTGCCAGCAGAGCCTCCCTCGGACAGGGCCAGGTCGGGGAGCTGTTTTTT.

The chain combines TRBV9 with TRBJ2-1; D is uncertain. V dropped 2 bases and J dropped 6 bases, with 9 bases sitting between them. The CDR3 is made up of 13 amino acids. CDR1 and CDR2 from the germline V gene are SGDLS and YYNGEE. The CDR3 sequence is CASSVGYSNEQFF. The CDR3 DNA follows: TGTGCCAGCAGCGTGGGTTACAGCAATGAGCAGTTCTTC.

The chain joins TRBV19 to TRBJ1-5; D remains ambiguous. Germline V gene data show CDR1 as LNHDA and CDR2 as SQIVND (reference sequence). The CDR3 spans 17 residues. Trimming removed 3 bases at V and 2 bases at J, with 17 bases between. DNA of the CDR3: TGTGCCAGTAGTATCAGTAATCCCGGGTACGGCAATCAGCCCCAGCATTTT. Encoded protein: CASSISNPGYGNQPQHF.

The chain joins TRBV4-3 to TRBJ1-1; D may be TRBD1 (5 bases). The V gene lost 2 bases and the J gene lost 1 base, with 8 bases spanning the gap. Germline values: CDR1 LGHNA, CDR2 YSLEER. This CDR3 has 14 residues. The CDR3 is CASSQRTPNTEAFF. The CDR3, as DNA: TGCGCCAGCAGCCAACGGACACCGAACACTGAAGCTTTCTTT.

CDR3 region: CARSPDRRPYEQYF. CDR3 bases: TGTGCCAGAAGCCCAGACAGGAGGCCATACGAGCAGTACTTC. V gene TRBV7-5 combines with J gene TRBJ2-7; the DNA was not used to check the table's D call, TRBD1. TRBV7-5 is noted as a pseudogene. The CDR3 contains 14 residues.

In this sample, this clone turned up once. The gene calls are TRBV4-3 and TRBJ2-7, with D uncertain. Germline lookup yields CDR1 LGHNA and CDR2 YSLEER. This CDR3 region has 15 residues. Trimming took off 1 base at V and 3 bases at J, with 13 bases between the two ends. CDR3 sequence reads: CASSQGAGGGYEQYF. The CDR3, as DNA: TGCGCCAGCAGCCAAGGGGCTGGCGGTGGCTACGAGCAGTACTTC.

The chain joins TRBV9 to TRBJ2-2; tentative D call: TRBD2 (6 bases). The CDR3 totals 16 residues. Trimming took 6 bases from V and 7 from J, leaving 22 bases between them. Germline V lookup: CDR1 SGDLS, CDR2 YYNGEE. Here the CDR3 DNA reads TGTGCCAGCACCCCATCCTGGCGGGGAGAGGGCGGGGAGCTGTTTTTT. Translated, it gives CASTPSWRGEGGELFF.

This clone was detected a few times. The chain carries TRBV7-3 and TRBJ1-6; possible D gene TRBD1, 5 bases. V lost 1 base and J 11 bases, leaving 9 bases between the germline ends. The CDR3 runs 13 residues. Germline V gene sequence: CDR1 SGHTA, CDR2 FQGTGA. The CDR3 reads CASSLKTETPLHF. CDR3 DNA: TGTGCCAGCAGCTTAAAGACAGAAACACCCCTCCACTTT.

The chain is built from TRBV30 and TRBJ1-2, with D possibly being TRBD1 (6 bases). The CDR3 is 12 residues long. The ends were cut back, 0 bases at V and 12 bases at J, with 14 bases in the middle. Germline loops: CDR1 GTSNPN, CDR2 SVGIG (reference sequence). The CDR3 protein is CAWSVGGAPDTF. The CDR3 DNA sequence: TGTGCCTGGAGTGTAGGGGGGGCCCCAGACACCTTC. Full variable domain (remainder filled in from reference TRBV30 and TRBJ1-2): SQTIHQWPATLVQPVGSPLSLECTVEGTSNPNLYWYRQAAGRGLQLLFYSVGIGQISSEVPQNLSASRPQDRQFILSSKKLLLSDSGFYLCAWSVGGAPDTFGSGTRLTVV.

V gene TRBV7-9 combines with J gene TRBJ2-5, with D hard to call. The CDR3 extends over 11 amino acids. CDR1 is SEHNR and CDR2 is FQNEAQ in the germline V gene (reference sequence). The V end lost 7 bases, the J end lost 5 bases, and 8 bases lay between the germline ends. CDR3 amino acids: CASTSGETQYF. The CDR3 bases are TGTGCCAGCACTTCTGGGGAGACCCAGTACTTC.